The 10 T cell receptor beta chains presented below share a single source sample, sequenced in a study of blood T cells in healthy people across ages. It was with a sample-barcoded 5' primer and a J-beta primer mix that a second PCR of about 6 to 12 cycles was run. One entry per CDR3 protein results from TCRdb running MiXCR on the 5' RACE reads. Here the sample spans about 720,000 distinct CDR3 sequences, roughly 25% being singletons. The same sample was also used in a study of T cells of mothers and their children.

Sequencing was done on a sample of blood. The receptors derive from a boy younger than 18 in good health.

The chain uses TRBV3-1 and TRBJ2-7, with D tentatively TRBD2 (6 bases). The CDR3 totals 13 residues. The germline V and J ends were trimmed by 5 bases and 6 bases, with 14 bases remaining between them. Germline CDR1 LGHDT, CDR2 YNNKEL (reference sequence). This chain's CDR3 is CASSWNSGGEQYF. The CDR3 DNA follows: TGTGCCAGCAGCTGGAATAGCGGCGGCGAGCAGTACTTC.

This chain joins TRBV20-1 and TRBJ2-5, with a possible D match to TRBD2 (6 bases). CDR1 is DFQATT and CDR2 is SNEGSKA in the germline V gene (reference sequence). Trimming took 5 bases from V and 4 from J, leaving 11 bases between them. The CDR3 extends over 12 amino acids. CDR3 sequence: CSALGLTETQYF. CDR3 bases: TGCAGTGCTCTAGGACTAACAGAGACCCAGTACTTC.

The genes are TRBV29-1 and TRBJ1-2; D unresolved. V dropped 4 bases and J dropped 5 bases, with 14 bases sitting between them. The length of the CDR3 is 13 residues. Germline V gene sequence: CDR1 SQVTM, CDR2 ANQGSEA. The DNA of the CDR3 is TGCAGCGTTGGGCAGCAAATGAATTATGGCTACACCTTC. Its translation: CSVGQQMNYGYTF.

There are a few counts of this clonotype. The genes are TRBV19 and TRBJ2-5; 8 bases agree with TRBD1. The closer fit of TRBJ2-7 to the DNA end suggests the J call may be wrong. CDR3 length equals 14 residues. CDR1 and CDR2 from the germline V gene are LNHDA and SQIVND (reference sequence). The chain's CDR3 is CASSDRGHSYEQYF. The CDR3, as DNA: TGTGCCAGTAGCGACAGGGGACACTCCTACGAGCAGTACTTC.

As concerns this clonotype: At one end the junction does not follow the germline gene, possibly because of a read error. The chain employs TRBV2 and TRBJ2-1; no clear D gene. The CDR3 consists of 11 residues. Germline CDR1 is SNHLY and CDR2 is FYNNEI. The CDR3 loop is CASSEEKRGFF. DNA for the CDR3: TGTGCCAGCAGCGAAGAAAAGCGCGGGTTCTTC. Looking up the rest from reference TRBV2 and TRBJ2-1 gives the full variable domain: EPEVTQTPSHQVTQMGQEVILRCVPISNHLYFYWYRQILGQKVEFLVSFYNNEISEKSEIFDDQFSVERPDGSNFTLKIRSTKLEDSAMYFCASSEEKRGFFGPGTRLTVL.

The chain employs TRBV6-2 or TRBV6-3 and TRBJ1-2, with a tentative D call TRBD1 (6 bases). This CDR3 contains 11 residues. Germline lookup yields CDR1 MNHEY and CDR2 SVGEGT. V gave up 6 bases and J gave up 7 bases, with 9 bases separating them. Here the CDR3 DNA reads TGTGCCAGCAGCGCAGGGGTTGGCTACACCTTC. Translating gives CASSAGVGYTF.

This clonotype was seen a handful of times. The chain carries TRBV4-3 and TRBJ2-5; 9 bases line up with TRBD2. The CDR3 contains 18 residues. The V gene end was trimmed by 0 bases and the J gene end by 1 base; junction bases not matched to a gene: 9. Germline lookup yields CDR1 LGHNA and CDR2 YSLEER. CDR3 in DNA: TGCGCCAGCAGCCAAGATCTGGTTCCTAGCGGGGCCCAAGAGACCCAGTACTTC. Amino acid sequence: CASSQDLVPSGAQETQYF.

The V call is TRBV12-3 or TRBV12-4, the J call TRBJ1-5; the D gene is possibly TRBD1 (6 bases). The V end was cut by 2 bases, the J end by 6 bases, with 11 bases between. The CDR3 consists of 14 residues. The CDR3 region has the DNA TGTGCCAGCAGTTTAAGGCAGGGGAGTCAGCCCCAGCATTTT. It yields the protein CASSLRQGSQPQHF.

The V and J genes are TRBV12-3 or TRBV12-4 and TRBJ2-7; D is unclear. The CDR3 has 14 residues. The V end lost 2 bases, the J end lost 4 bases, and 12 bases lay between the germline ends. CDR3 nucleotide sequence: TGTGCCAGCAGTTTATCTCGTCTCCTTTACGAGCAGTACTTC. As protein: CASSLSRLLYEQYF.

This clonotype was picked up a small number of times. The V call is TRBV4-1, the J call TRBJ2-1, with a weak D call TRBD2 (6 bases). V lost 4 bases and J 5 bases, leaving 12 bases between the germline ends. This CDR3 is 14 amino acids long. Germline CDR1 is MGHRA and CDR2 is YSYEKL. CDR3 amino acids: CASSPVEGNNEQFF. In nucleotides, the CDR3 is TGCGCCAGCAGCCCAGTGGAGGGTAACAATGAGCAGTTCTTC.